This T cell receptor (beta chain) comes out of a study of CD4+ T cells in melanoma. V dropped 4 bases and J dropped 7 bases, with 11 bases sitting between them. Germline loops: CDR1 SGHRS, CDR2 YFSETQ. The length of the CDR3 is 13 residues. Clones were read by immunoSEQ multiplex PCR, and TCRdb kept only the in-frame ones, dropping some. Found here are about 14,000 clones, roughly three fifths of them singletons; the top ten hold about 16%. This TCR was sampled from a human donor with melanoma. The J gene is TRBJ2-2, the V gene TRBV5-1; D gene ambiguous. The sequencing sample was made of cells from a culture (not recorded whether cultured in vitro). The CDR3 DNA sequence: TGCGCCAGCAGCGTAGGGCCCGGCGGGGAGCTGTTTTTT. Residues: CASSVGPGGELFF.